Below are 10 T cell receptor beta chains sequenced from a single sample in a study of blood T cell repertoires in COVID-19. Data came from immunoSEQ multiplex PCR; TCRdb stores just in-frame clones and leaves some out. The sample has around 120,000 clones, 78% seen once. The sequencing sample was made of peripheral blood. The receptors originated from a man in his sixties or seventies with acute or convalescent COVID-19.

The chain couples TRBV7-2 to TRBJ1-5; 7 bases are shared with TRBD1. Germline V gives CDR1 SGHTA, CDR2 FQGNSA. The J segment lost 7 bases and the V segment lost 3 bases, leaving 12 bases of the junction unmatched. This CDR3 has 16 residues. The CDR3 DNA follows: TGTGCCAGCAGCTTGGGCGCCCGGACAGGCGGACAGCCCCAGCATTTT. It translates to CASSLGARTGGQPQHF.

This clone was recorded once. This sequence joins TRBV5-5 and TRBJ2-1, with 9 bases that match TRBD2. With 0 bases clipped from V and 4 bases from J, the junction kept 14 bases outside the gene matches. The CDR3 totals 19 residues. CDR1 and CDR2 (germline): SGHKS, YYEKEE (reference sequence). The CDR3 loop is CASSLVGAGSGGSYNEQFF. Here the CDR3 DNA reads TGTGCCAGCAGCTTGGTTGGGGCGGGAAGCGGGGGGAGTTACAATGAGCAGTTCTTC.

V usage is TRBV24-1 and J usage is TRBJ2-2; D may be TRBD1 (6 bases). The CDR3 contains 15 residues. Trimming removed 2 bases at V and 8 bases at J, with 14 bases between. Germline V gene lookup returns CDR1 KGHDR and CDR2 SFDVKD. The CDR3 nucleotides are TGTGCCACCAGTGATTCCACAGGGCCGAGGGGGGAGCTGTTTTTT. Translating gives CATSDSTGPRGELFF.

The chain recombines TRBV19 with TRBJ2-7, with 8 nucleotides matching TRBD1. The CDR3 consists of 14 residues. CDR1 and CDR2 (germline): LNHDA, SQIVND (reference sequence). The V segment lost 4 bases and the J segment 2 bases; nucleotides outside the gene matches: 4. CDR3 bases: TGTGCCAGTAGTACCGGGACAGGAGCCTACGAGCAGTACTTC. Translation gives CASSTGTGAYEQYF.

This chain links TRBV4-3 with TRBJ2-3; 12 nucleotides match TRBD2. The germline V gene has CDR1 LGHNA and CDR2 YSLEER. After removal of 3 bases from V and 5 bases from J, the junction contained 3 bases not matched to a gene. This CDR3 comprises 15 residues. The CDR3, as DNA: TGCGCCAGCAGCCAGACTAGCGGGGGACAAGATACGCAGTATTTT. This gives the protein CASSQTSGGQDTQYF.

The chain couples TRBV18 to TRBJ1-2; 7 bases fit TRBD1. Germline CDR1 and CDR2: KGHSH and LQKENI. J gave up 0 bases and V 2 bases, and 12 bases lay outside the gene matches. The CDR3 contains 18 residues. CDR3: CASSPDRVGVGSNYGYTF. The CDR3, as DNA: TGTGCCAGCTCACCAGACAGGGTAGGAGTGGGATCTAACTATGGCTACACCTTC.

This clone was recorded only once. The V gene is TRBV5-8, the J gene TRBJ2-3, with a weak D call TRBD2 (6 bases). The CDR3 spans 15 residues. In germline, CDR1 is SGHTS, CDR2 YDEGEE. Trimming removed 8 bases from V and 2 bases from J, with 18 bases in between. For the CDR3, the DNA is TGTGCCAGTCTTACCTCGGGAGAATACACAGATACGCAGTATTTT. Residues: CASLTSGEYTDTQYF.

The rearrangement joins TRBV5-1 to TRBJ2-3, with 12 bases identical to TRBD2. Germline V lookup: CDR1 SGHRS, CDR2 YFSETQ. The CDR3 sequence is 16 residues long. V lost 0 bases, J lost 5 bases, and 4 bases stayed unmatched. CDR3 nucleotide sequence: TGCGCCAGCAGCTTGGCTCTAGCGGGGGGGTTAGATACGCAGTATTTT. Residues: CASSLALAGGLDTQYF.

This clone has more than one count but fewer than ten. The chain links TRBV7-2 to TRBJ2-2; possibly TRBD2 for D (6 bases). This CDR3 has 13 amino acids. Trimming cost V 5 bases and J 5 bases, with 9 bases left between them. From germline, CDR1 is SGHTA and CDR2 FQGNSA. The CDR3 DNA sequence: TGTGCCAGCAGCGCGACTAGAACCGGGGAGCTGTTTTTT. Translation gives CASSATRTGELFF.

The chain combines TRBV7-8 with TRBJ2-3, with TRBD2 matching 10 bases. The CDR3 spans 15 residues. CDR1 SGHVS and CDR2 FQNEAQ come from the germline V gene. V shed 5 bases and J 4 bases; nucleotides not matched to a gene: 6. CDR3 loop: CASSILAGYPDTQYF. CDR3 bases: TGTGCCAGCAGCATACTAGCGGGGTATCCAGATACGCAGTATTTT. The variable domain in full, with the rest retrieved from reference TRBV7-8 and TRBJ2-3, is GAGVSQSPRYKVAKRGQDVALRCDPISGHVSLFWYQQALGQGPEFLTYFQNEAQLDKSGLPSDRFFAERPEGSVSTLKIQRTQQEDSAVYLCASSILAGYPDTQYFGPGTRLTVL.